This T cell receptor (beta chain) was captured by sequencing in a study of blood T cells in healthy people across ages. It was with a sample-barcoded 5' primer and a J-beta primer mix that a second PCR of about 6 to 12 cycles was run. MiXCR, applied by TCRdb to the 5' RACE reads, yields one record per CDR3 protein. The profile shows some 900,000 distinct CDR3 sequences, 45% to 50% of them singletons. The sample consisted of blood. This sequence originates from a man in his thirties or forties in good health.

Here the CDR3 reads CASSFRDRVTGELFF. In DNA, the CDR3 is TGCGCCAGCAGCTTCCGGGACAGGGTTACCGGGGAGCTGTTTTTT. This chain connects TRBV5-1 to TRBJ2-2, with 9 bases identical to TRBD1. The ends lost 2 bases at V and 5 bases at J; junction bases unmatched: 4. Germline V gives CDR1 SGHRS, CDR2 YFSETQ. The CDR3 covers 15 residues.